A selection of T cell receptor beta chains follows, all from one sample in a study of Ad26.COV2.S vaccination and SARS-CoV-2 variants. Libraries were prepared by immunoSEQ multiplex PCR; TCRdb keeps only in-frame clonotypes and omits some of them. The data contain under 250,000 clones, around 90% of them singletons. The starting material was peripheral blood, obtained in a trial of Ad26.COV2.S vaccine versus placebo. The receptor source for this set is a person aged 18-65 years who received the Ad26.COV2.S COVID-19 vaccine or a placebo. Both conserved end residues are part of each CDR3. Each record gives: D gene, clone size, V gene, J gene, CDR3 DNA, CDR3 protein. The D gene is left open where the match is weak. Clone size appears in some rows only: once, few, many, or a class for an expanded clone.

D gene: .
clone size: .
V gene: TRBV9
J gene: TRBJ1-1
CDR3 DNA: TGTGCCAGCAGCGTAGTAGGGACACTAATGAACACTGAAGCTTTCTTT
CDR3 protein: CASSVVGTLMNTEAFF

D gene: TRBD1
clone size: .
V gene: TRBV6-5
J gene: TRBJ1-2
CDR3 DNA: TGTGCCAGCAGTTACTCTAAGGGGGCAGTTTATGGCTACACCTTC
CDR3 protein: CASSYSKGAVYGYTF

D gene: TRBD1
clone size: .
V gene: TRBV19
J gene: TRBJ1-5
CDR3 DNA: TGTGCCAGTAGTGTTGGAGGGGGCCGATATAGCAATCAGCCCCAGCATTTT
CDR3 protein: CASSVGGGRYSNQPQHF

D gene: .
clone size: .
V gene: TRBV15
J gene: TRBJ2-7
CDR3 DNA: TGTGCCACCAGCAGAGATTGGAGTTTACGTCGCGAGCAGTACTTC
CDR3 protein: CATSRDWSLRREQYF

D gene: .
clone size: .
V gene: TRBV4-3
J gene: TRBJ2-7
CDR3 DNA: TGCGCCAGCAGCCAAGGAAGGGCTTACGAGCAGTACTTC
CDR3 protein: CASSQGRAYEQYF

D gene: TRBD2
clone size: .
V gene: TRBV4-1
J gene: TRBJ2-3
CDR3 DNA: TGCGCCAGCAGCCCCCACAAAATCAGCGGGAGGCCCGGAGATACGCAGTATTTT
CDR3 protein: CASSPHKISGRPGDTQYF

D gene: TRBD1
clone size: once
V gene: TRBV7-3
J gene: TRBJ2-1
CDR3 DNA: TGTGCCAGCAGCAACGACAGGGCGAGTGGGGAGCAGTTCTTC
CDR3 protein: CASSNDRASGEQFF

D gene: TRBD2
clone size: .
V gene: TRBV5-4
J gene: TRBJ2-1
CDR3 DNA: TGTGCCAGCAGCAAAGCGGGGGGGCCTATTAATGAGCAGTTCTTC
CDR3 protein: CASSKAGGPINEQFF

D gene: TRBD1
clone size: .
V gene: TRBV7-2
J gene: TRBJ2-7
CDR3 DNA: TGTGCCAGCAGCTTTTATAGGACAGGCCGAACCTACGAGCAGTACTTC
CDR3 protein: CASSFYRTGRTYEQYF

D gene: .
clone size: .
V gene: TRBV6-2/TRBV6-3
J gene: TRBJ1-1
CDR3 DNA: TGTGCCAGCAGTTACTTCACAGGGAGTGAAGCTTTCTTT
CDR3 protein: CASSYFTGSEAFF

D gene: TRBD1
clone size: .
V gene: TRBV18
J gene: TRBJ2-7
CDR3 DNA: TGTGCCAGCTCACCAAGGTTGACAGGGGGGTCCTACGAGCAGTACTTC
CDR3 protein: CASSPRLTGGSYEQYF

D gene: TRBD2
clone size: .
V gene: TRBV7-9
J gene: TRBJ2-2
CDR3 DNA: TGTGCCAGCAGCAGACTAGCGGGGTCCGGGGAGCTGTTTTTT
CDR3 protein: CASSRLAGSGELFF

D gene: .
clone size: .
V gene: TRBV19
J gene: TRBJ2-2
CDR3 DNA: TGTGCCAGTAGTATCGGTGGACCCTCGAGGGGTATCGGGGAGCTGTTTTTT
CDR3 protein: CASSIGGPSRGIGELFF

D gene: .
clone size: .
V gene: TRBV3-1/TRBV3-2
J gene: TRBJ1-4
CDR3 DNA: TGTGCCAGCAGCCCACCAACGGAGAAACTGTTTTTT
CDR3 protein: CASSPPTEKLFF

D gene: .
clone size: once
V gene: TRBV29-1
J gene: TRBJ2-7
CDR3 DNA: TGCAGCGTTGGGGAGGGGGTCTACGAGCAGTACTTC
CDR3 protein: CSVGEGVYEQYF

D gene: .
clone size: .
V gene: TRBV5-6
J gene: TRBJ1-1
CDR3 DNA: TGTGCCAGCAGCTCGTACCGCACAATCAGGGCCCCGAACACTGAAGCTTTCTTT
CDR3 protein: CASSSYRTIRAPNTEAFF

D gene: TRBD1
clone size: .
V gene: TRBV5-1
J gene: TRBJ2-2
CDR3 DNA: TGCGCCAGCAGCTTGGCCGAGAGTCCGGGACAGGGGGCAGGCACCGGGGAGCTGTTTTTT
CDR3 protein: CASSLAESPGQGAGTGELFF

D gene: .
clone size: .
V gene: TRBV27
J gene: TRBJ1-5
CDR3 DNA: TGTGCCAGCAGTTTGGGCAGGGCCGCCAATCAGCCCCAGCATTTT
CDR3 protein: CASSLGRAANQPQHF

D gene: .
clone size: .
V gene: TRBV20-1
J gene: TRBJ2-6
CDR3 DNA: TGCAGTGCTAGTGATACAGGGATAACTGGGGCCAACGTCCTGACTTTC
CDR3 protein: CSASDTGITGANVLTF

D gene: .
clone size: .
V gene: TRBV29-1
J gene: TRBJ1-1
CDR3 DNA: TGCAGCGTTGGTAGGGCGAACACTGAAGCTTTCTTT
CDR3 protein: CSVGRANTEAFF

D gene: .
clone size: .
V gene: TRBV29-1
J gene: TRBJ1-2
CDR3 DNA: TGCAGCGTTGGAGGAGGAGGCTACACCTTC
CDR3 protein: CSVGGGGYTF

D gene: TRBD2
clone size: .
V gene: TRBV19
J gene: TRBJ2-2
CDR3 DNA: TGTGCCAGTAGTATGCCGCGGGAGGTTACCGGGGAGCTGTTTTTT
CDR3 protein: CASSMPREVTGELFF

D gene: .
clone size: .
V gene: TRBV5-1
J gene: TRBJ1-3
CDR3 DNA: TGCGCCAGCAGCTTGGGCCCTAATGTACGGTCCTCTGGAAACACCATATATTTT
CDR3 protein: CASSLGPNVRSSGNTIYF

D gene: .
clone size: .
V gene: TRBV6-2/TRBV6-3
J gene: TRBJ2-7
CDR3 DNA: TGTGCCAGCAGTTATCCAGGGTCCTACGAGCAGTACTTC
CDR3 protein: CASSYPGSYEQYF

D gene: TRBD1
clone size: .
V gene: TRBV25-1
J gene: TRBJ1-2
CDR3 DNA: TGTGCCAGCAGTGAATATGGGTCTAGGGGGCGTAGTGGCTACACCTTC
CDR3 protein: CASSEYGSRGRSGYTF

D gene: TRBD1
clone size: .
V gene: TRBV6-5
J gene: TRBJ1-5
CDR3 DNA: TGTGCCAGCGACAGGGGGCGTCAGCCCCAGCATTTT
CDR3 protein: CASDRGRQPQHF

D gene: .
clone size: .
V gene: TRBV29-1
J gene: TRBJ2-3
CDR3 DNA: TGCAGCGTACGCACAGATACGCAGTATTTT
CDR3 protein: CSVRTDTQYF

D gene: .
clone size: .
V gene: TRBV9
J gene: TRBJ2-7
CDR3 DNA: TGTGCCAGCAGACCGGACGGGGGTTACGAGCAGTACTTC
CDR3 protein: CASRPDGGYEQYF

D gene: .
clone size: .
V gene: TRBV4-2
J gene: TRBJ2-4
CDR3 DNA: TGTGCCAGCAGCCAAGATATCGGTACAGGGTATTTGATAGCCAAAAACATTCAGTACTTC
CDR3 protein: CASSQDIGTGYLIAKNIQYF

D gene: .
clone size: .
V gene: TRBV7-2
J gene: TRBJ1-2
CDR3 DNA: TGTGCCAGCAGCTTGTTTGCGGCAGGGCAATCACATGGCTACACCTTC
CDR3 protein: CASSLFAAGQSHGYTF

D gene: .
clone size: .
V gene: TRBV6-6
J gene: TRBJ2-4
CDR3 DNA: TGTGCCAGCAGTCTGCTCCCCGGAACGCTAGCCAAAAACATTCAGTACTTC
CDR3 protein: CASSLLPGTLAKNIQYF

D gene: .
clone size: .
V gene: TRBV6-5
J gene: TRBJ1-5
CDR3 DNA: TGTGCCAGCAGCAAGCCGGGTCAGCCCCAGCATTTT
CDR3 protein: CASSKPGQPQHF

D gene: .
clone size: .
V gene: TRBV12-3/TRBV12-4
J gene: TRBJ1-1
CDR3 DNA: TGTGCCAGCAGTTTCATGGGCACTGAAGCTTTCTTT
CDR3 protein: CASSFMGTEAFF

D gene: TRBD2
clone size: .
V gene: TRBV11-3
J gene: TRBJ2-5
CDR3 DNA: TGTGCCAGCAGTCCTAGCGGTGAGACCCAGTACTTC
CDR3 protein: CASSPSGETQYF

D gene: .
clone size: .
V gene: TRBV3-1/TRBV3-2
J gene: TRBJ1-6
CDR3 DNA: TGTGCCAGCAGCCAGGGTGCCAGCTCCTATAATTCACCCCTCCACTTT
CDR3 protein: CASSQGASSYNSPLHF

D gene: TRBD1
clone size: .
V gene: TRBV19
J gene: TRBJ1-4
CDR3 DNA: TGTGCCAGTAGTCTCAGAACACCGGGACAGTATAAGGTGCTGTTTTTT
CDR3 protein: CASSLRTPGQYKVLFF

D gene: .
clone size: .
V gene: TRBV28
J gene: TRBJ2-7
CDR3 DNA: TGTGCCAGCAGCCGGATCGACAGCGAATTCTACGAGCAGTACTTC
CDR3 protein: CASSRIDSEFYEQYF

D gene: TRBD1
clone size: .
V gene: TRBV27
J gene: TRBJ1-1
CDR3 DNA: TGTGCCAGCAGTCCCGGGACAGGGAATGCGAACACTGAAGCTTTCTTT
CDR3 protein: CASSPGTGNANTEAFF

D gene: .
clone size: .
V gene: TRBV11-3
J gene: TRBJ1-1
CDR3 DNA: TGTGCCAGCAGCTTAGGATCGCGTGAAGCTTTCTTT
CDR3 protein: CASSLGSREAFF

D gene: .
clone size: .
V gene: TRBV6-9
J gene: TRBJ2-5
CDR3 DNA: TGTGCCAGCAAGTTATTGGGTCAAGAGACCCAGTACTTC
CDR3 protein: CASKLLGQETQYF

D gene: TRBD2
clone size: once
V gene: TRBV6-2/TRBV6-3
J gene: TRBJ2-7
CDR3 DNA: TGTGCCAGCAGCCGGGGGGAGGAGCTCTACGAGCAGTACTTC
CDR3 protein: CASSRGEELYEQYF

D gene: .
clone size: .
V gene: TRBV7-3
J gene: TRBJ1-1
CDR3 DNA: TGTGCCAGCAGCCCACATGGGAACACTGAAGCTTTCTTT
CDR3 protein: CASSPHGNTEAFF